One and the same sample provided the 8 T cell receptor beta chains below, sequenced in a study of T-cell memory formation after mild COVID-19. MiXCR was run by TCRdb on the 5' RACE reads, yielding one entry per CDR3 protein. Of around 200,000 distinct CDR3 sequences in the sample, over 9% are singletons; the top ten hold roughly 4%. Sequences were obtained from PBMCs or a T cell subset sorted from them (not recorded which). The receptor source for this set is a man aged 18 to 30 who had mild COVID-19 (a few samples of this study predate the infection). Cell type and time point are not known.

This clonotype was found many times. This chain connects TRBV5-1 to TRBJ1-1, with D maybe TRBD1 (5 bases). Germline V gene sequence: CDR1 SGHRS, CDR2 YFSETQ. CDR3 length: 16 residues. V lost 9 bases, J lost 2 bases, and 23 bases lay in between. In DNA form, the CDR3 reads TGCGCCAACACGCTTTATTTAGGGGAAACAAACACTGAAGCTTTCTTT. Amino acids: CANTLYLGETNTEAFF.

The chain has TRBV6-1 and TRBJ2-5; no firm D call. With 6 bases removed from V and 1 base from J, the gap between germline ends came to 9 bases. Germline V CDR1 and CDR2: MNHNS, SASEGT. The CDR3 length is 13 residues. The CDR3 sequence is CASSPRVQETQYF. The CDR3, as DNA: TGTGCCAGCAGCCCCCGGGTCCAAGAGACCCAGTACTTC.

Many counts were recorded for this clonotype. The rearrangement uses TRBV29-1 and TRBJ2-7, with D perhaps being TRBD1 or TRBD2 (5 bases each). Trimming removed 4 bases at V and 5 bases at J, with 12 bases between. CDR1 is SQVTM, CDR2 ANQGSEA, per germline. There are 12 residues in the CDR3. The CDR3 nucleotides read TGCAGCGTTGGCTGGCGAGGGGACGAGCAGTACTTC. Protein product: CSVGWRGDEQYF.

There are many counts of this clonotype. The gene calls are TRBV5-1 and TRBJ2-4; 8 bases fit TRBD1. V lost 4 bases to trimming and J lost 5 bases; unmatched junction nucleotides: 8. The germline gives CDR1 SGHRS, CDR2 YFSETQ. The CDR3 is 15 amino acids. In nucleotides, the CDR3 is TGCGCCAGCAGCATGACAGGGGTCGGACAAAACATTCAGTACTTC. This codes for CASSMTGVGQNIQYF.

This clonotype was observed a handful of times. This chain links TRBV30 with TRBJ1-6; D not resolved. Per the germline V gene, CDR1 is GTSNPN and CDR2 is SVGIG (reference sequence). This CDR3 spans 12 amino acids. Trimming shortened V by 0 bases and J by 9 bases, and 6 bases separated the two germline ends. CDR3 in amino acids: CAWSVLSSPLHF. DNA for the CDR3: TGTGCCTGGAGTGTACTCTCTTCACCCCTCCACTTT. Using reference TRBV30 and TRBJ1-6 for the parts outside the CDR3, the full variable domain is SQTIHQWPATLVQPVGSPLSLECTVEGTSNPNLYWYRQAAGRGLQLLFYSVGIGQISSEVPQNLSASRPQDRQFILSSKKLLLSDSGFYLCAWSVLSSPLHFGNGTRLTVT.

CDR3 region: CSARVQGDYGYTF. The CDR3 bases are TGCAGTGCTAGAGTTCAGGGGGACTATGGCTACACCTTC. This chain joins TRBV20-1 and TRBJ1-2, with TRBD1 matching over 7 bases. The CDR3 length is 13 residues. Looked up from germline, CDR1 is DFQATT and CDR2 is SNEGSKA (reference sequence). V lost 1 base to trimming and J lost 3 bases; unmatched junction nucleotides: 2.

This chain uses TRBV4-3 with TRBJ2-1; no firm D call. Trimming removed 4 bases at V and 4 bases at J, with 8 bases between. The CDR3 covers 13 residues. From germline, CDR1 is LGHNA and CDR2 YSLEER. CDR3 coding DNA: TGCGCCAGCAGCCCACAGCCGTACAATGAGCAGTTCTTC. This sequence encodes CASSPQPYNEQFF.

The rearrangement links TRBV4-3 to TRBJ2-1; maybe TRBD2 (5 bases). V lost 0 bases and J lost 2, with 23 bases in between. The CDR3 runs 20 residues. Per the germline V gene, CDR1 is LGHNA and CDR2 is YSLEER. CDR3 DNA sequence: TGCGCCAGCAGCCAAGACGGCCTGGATATGCTCAGAGGGACCTACAATGAGCAGTTCTTC. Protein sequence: CASSQDGLDMLRGTYNEQFF.